Listed here is a single T cell receptor beta chain. The CDR3 spans 14 residues. Trimming at V came to 7 bases and at J to 5 bases, leaving 9 bases not matched to a gene. Germline values: CDR1 MNHEY, CDR2 SVGAGI. The sample comes from a study of blood T cell repertoires in COVID-19. Study-wide context: Donors in the United States, Italy and Spain gave samples during acute or convalescent COVID-19. T cells, B-cell-depleted T cells, or PBMCs provided the cDNA or gDNA that served as material.

In the original workflow: Reference gene primer amplification in the assay estimated nucleated cell counts. Some clones are missing from TCRdb's copy, which holds only in-frame ones; the method was immunoSEQ multiplex PCR. The V and J calls and clone size were taken over from that table, and D and trimming were inferred from the DNA. The sample lists over 65,000 clones, roughly 88% occurring once. The chain couples TRBV6-5 to TRBJ2-7; 9 bases line up with TRBD1. Sample: peripheral blood. The sequence was collected from a man between 50 and 59 years old with active or convalescent COVID-19. The CDR3 loop is CASTFGQGYNEQYF. The CDR3 DNA reads TGTGCCAGCACATTTGGACAGGGGTACAACGAGCAGTACTTC.